The source of this TCR beta chain is a study of cytomegalovirus exposure and HLA in healthy donors. Whole-study findings and limits: Serostatus for CMV was the only available immune exposure information.

With respect to this clone: The antigen remains unidentified.

Use of 60 Vbeta and 13 Jbeta primers characterized the PCR. Data came from immunoSEQ multiplex PCR; TCRdb stores just in-frame clones and leaves some out. The sample holds about 130,000 clones, roughly 85% seen once. Sequencing was done on a sample of PBMCs. This clonotype was sampled from a woman aged 30 to 39 in good health and CMV-seropositive.

Here the CDR3 DNA reads TGTGCCACCAGCAGAGAAGCTGGGCCCCAGGTGGCCCAGCATTTT. Translating gives CATSREAGPQVAQHF. This chain joins TRBV15 and TRBJ1-5; D uncertain. The germline V and J ends were trimmed by 0 bases and 11 bases, with 17 bases remaining between them. CDR3 length: 15 residues. Germline lookup yields CDR1 LNHNV and CDR2 YYDKDF (reference sequence). The full variable domain, with the rest looked up from reference TRBV15 and TRBJ1-5, is DAMVIQNPRYQVTQFGKPVTLSCSQTLNHNVMYWYQQKSSQAPKLLFHYYDKDFNNEADTPDNFQSRRPNTSFCFLDIRSPGLGDTAMYLCATSREAGPQVAQHFGDGTRLSIL.